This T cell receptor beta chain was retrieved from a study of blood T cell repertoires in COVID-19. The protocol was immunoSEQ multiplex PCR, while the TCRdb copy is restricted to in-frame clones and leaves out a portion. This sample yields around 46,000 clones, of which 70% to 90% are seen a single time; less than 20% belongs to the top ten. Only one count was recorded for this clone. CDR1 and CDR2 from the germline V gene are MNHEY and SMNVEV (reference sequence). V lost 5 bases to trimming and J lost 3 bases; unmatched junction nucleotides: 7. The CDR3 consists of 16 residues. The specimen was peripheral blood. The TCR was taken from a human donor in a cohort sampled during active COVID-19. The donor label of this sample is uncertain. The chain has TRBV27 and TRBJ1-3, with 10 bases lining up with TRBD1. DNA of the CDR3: TGTGCCAGCAGTGGGGGACAGGGGATCCGTGGAAACACCATATATTTT. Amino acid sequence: CASSGGQGIRGNTIYF.